This T cell receptor beta chain was captured by sequencing in a study of blood T cells in healthy people across ages. Study-wide findings and caveats: Possibly confounding the expanded clonotype changes was the fact that donor CMV status was unknown.

This CDR3 is built from 15 residues. The V gene end was trimmed by 4 bases and the J gene end by 4 bases; junction bases not matched to a gene: 4. Germline CDR1 reads MDHEN; CDR2 reads SYDVKM. Using a J-beta primer mix together with a sample-barcoded 5' primer, a second PCR was run for roughly 6 to 12 cycles. Each of the cDNA molecules was tagged by a template-switch adaptor with 12 random nucleotides. TCRdb redid the calling of the 5' RACE reads with MiXCR, one entry per CDR3 protein. The sample consists of 790,000 or so distinct CDR3 sequences, less than 60% of them appearing once. As regards this clonotype: Its target is unknown.

Approximately 10 milliliters was the volume of peripheral blood drawn from each donor. The extraction recovered at least 5 micrograms of total RNA per sample. The chain recombines TRBV28 with TRBJ2-6; 7 nucleotides match TRBD1. The receptor's source is a man at least 80 years old in good health. Sequenced material: blood. The CDR3 DNA sequence: TGTGCCAGCAGTTACAGGGGAGTCGGGGCCAACGTCCTGACTTTC. Translation gives CASSYRGVGANVLTF.